This note documents a single TCR beta chain sequence. Antigen unknown. It was the roughly 130-subject validation cohort, separate from the approximately 700-subject first cohort, to which the donors belonged. This specimen comes from a study of cytomegalovirus exposure and HLA in healthy donors. Profiling relied on immunoSEQ multiplex PCR, and the TCRdb table lists in-frame clones only, not all of them. The sample carries approximately 56,000 clones, around nine tenths recorded once. Study conclusions and caveats: Researchers reported that a few CMV-associated chains were confirmed in vitro as CMV antigen-specific. About 180 TCR beta chains were listed as cytomegalovirus-associated. It was found in a later analysis that first-cohort TCR clusters tended to co-occur in the 90 to 150 validation repertoires.

The length of the CDR3 is 15 residues. V dropped 0 bases and J dropped 4; count of bases not matched to a gene: 4. CDR1 and CDR2 from the germline V gene are MNHEY and SVGAGI. Material: PBMCs. The sequence came from a man between 18 and 35 years old in good health and CMV-seronegative. The V gene is TRBV6-5, the J gene TRBJ1-2; 8 positions agree with TRBD1. The CDR3 loop reads CASSYSRQGAYGYTF. CDR3 nucleotide sequence: TGTGCCAGCAGTTACTCGCGGCAGGGGGCCTATGGCTACACCTTC.